Sequencing of this TCR beta chain was carried out in a study of CD8 T cells in ankylosing spondylitis. In its sample, this clonotype was seen many times. Using quantitative 5'-RACE with molecular barcodes, the authors made TCR beta libraries. TCRdb itself ran the 5' RACE reads through MiXCR, one entry per CDR3 protein. This sample has over 200,000 distinct CDR3 sequences, with 10% found just once. CDR1 and CDR2 from the germline V gene are SGHRS and YFSETQ. The CDR3 sequence is 17 residues long. J was trimmed by 7 bases and V by 3 bases; bases with no gene match: 17. Sequenced sample: blood, either unsorted or a sorted T cell fraction (not recorded which). This TCR derives from a male donor with ankylosing spondylitis or in good health (not recorded which). The chain employs TRBV5-1 and TRBJ1-1, with 8 bases that match TRBD1. The CDR3 bases are TGCGCCAGCAGCTCTCAACCGGGACAGGACGGAGCGGGTGAAGCTTTCTTT. It encodes CASSSQPGQDGAGEAFF.